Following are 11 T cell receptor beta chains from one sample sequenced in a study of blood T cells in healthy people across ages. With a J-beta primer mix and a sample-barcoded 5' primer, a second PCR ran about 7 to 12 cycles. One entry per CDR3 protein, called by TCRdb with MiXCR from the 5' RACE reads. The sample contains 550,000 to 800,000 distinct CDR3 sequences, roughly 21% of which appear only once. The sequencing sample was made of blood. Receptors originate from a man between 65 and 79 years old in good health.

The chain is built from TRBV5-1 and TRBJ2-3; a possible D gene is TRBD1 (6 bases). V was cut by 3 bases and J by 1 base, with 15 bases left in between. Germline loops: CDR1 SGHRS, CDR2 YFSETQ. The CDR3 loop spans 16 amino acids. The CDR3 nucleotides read TGCGCCAGCAGCTCCGGACAGATTGGTGGCACAGATACGCAGTATTTT. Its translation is CASSSGQIGGTDTQYF.

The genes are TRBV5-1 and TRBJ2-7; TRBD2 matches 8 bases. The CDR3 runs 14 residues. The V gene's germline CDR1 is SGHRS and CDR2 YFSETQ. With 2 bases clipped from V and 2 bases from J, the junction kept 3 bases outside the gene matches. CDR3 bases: TGCGCCAGCAGCTTTACTAGCGGTGCCTACGAGCAGTACTTC. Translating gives CASSFTSGAYEQYF.

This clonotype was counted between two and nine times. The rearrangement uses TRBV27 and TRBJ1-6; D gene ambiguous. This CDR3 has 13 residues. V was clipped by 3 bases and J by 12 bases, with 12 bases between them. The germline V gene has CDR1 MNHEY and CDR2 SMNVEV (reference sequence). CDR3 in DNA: TGTGCCAGCAGTTTCGCGACCGGGAAACCCCTCCACTTT. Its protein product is CASSFATGKPLHF.

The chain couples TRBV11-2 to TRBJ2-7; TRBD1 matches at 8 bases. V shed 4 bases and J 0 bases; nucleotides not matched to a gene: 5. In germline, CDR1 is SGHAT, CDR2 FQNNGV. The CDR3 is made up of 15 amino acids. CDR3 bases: TGTGCCAGCAGCTCGGACAGGGTCCACTCCTACGAGCAGTACTTC. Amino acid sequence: CASSSDRVHSYEQYF.

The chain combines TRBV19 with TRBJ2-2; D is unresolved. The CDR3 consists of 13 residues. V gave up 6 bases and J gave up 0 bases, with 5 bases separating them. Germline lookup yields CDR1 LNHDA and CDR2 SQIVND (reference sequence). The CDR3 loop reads CASRQSNTGELFF. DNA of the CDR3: TGTGCCAGTAGGCAGTCGAACACCGGGGAGCTGTTTTTT.

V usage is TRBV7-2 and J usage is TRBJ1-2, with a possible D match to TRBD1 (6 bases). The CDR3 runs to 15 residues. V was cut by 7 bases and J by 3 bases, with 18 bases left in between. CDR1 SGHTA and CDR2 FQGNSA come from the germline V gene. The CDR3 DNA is TGTGCCAGCATGGAGGACAGCCGGCCGTACTATGGCTACACCTTC. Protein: CASMEDSRPYYGYTF.

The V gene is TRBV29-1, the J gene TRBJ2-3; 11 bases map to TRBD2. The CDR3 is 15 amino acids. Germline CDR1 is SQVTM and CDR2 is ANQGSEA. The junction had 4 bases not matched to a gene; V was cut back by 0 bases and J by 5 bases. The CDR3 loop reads CSVEETSGRRDTQYF. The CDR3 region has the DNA TGCAGCGTTGAAGAAACTAGCGGGAGAAGAGATACGCAGTATTTT.

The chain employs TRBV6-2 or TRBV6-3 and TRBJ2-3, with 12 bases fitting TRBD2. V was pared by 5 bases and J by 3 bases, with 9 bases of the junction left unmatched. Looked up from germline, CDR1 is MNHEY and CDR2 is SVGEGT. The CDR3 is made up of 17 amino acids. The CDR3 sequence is CASSRTSGTLKTDTQYF. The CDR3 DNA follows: TGTGCCAGCAGTCGGACTAGCGGGACACTAAAGACAGATACGCAGTATTTT.

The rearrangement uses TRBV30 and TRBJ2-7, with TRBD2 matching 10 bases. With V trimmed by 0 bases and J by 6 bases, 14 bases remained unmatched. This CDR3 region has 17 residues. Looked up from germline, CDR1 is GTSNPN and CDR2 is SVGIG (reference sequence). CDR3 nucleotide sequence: TGTGCCTGGAGTGTCAGGACTAGCGGCTCCCTTTGGGGCGAGCAGTACTTC. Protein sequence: CAWSVRTSGSLWGEQYF.

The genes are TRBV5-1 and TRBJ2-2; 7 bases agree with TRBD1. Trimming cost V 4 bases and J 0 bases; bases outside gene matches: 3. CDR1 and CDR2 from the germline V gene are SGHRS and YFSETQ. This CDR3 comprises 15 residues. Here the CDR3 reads CASSETGSNTGELFF. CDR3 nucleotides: TGCGCCAGCAGCGAGACAGGGTCGAACACCGGGGAGCTGTTTTTT.

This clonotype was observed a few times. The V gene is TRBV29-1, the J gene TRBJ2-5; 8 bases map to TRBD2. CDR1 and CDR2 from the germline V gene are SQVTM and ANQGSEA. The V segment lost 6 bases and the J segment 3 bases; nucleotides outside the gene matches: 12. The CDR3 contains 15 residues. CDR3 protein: CSVADAGTSKETQYF. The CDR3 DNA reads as TGCAGCGTCGCAGACGCCGGGACTAGTAAAGAGACCCAGTACTTC.